The 13 T cell receptor beta chains in this list originate from one sample, sequenced in a study of CD8 T cells in ankylosing spondylitis. Points from the study as a whole: Typical of ankylosing spondylitis blood, it appeared, was a TCR beta motif of eight highly homologous variants.

One entry per CDR3 protein, called by TCRdb with MiXCR from the 5' RACE reads. Here the sample spans a few hundred thousand distinct CDR3 sequences, approximately 7.4% being singletons. These receptors' targets are unknown. Sample: blood, either unsorted or a sorted T cell fraction (not recorded which). Source of these receptors: a male donor with ankylosing spondylitis.

This clonotype was recorded at least ten times. The gene calls are TRBV16 and TRBJ1-1; D is unresolved. The CDR3 has 12 residues. Trimming took 4 bases from V and 5 from J, leaving 8 bases between them. Germline CDR1 and CDR2: KGHSY and FQNENV. This chain's CDR3 is CASSPTQTEAFF. The CDR3 nucleotides are TGTGCCAGCAGCCCGACACAAACTGAAGCTTTCTTT.

This clonotype was seen ten or more times. This chain uses TRBV27 with TRBJ1-6; D unresolved. The CDR3 consists of 14 residues. Trimming removed 2 bases at V and 6 bases at J, with 8 bases between. CDR1 is MNHEY and CDR2 is SMNVEV in the germline V gene (reference sequence). The CDR3: CASSLVGRNSPLHF. CDR3 coding DNA: TGTGCCAGCAGTTTAGTCGGCCGTAATTCACCCCTCCACTTT.

The sample holds a few counts of this clonotype. The chain has TRBV9 and TRBJ2-3; a possible D gene is TRBD2 (5 bases). The V and J ends lost 3 bases and 2 bases respectively, with 19 bases between them. Germline-derived CDR1 and CDR2 are SGDLS and YYNGEE. The length of the CDR3 is 17 residues. CDR3 protein: CASSDDEGSSNTDTQYF. In nucleotides, the CDR3 is TGTGCCAGCAGCGACGATGAGGGCTCTTCAAACACAGATACGCAGTATTTT.

The J gene is TRBJ1-2, the V gene TRBV29-1; 8 positions agree with TRBD1. V lost 4 bases to trimming and J lost 3 bases; unmatched junction nucleotides: 13. Germline CDR1 is SQVTM and CDR2 is ANQGSEA. This CDR3 has 16 amino acids. The DNA of the CDR3 is TGCAGCGTTGGGACAGGGAGCCGATCTCATTACTATGGCTACACCTTC. Its translation is CSVGTGSRSHYYGYTF.

This clonotype was recorded at least ten times. The chain recombines TRBV7-9 with TRBJ2-5, with D unclear. V was cut by 5 bases and J by 5 bases, with 15 bases left in between. The germline CDR1 and CDR2 sequences are SEHNR and FQNEAQ (reference sequence). The CDR3 spans 14 residues. CDR3 in DNA: TGTGCCAGCAGCCTCACGACCCTAATGGAGACCCAGTACTTC. It codes for CASSLTTLMETQYF.

This clonotype has just a few counts. The gene calls are TRBV19 and TRBJ1-1; no reliable D call. This CDR3 has 13 residues. The V gene's germline CDR1 is LNHDA and CDR2 SQIVND (reference sequence). The V end lost 5 bases, the J end lost 7 bases, and 14 bases lay between the germline ends. CDR3 DNA sequence: TGTGCCAGTAGTCCCCCTGGGTACGGTGAAGCTTTCTTT. This sequence encodes CASSPPGYGEAFF.

In this sample, this clonotype turned up many times. The chain links TRBV9 to TRBJ2-5; TRBD1 matches 7 bases. There are 15 residues in the CDR3. The germline CDR1 and CDR2 sequences are SGDLS and YYNGEE. V lost 0 bases, J lost 4 bases, and 6 bases stayed unmatched. The CDR3 DNA is TGTGCCAGCAGCGTAGTTGCCTCAGGGGGAGAGACCCAGTACTTC. It encodes CASSVVASGGETQYF.

This clonotype was detected only a few times. V usage is TRBV20-1 and J usage is TRBJ1-1, with D possibly being TRBD1 (5 bases). Germline-derived CDR1 and CDR2 are DFQATT and SNEGSKA (reference sequence). This CDR3 region has 11 residues. V was pared by 5 bases and J by 10 bases, with 14 bases between. The chain's CDR3 is CSAWTRRGAFF. The DNA for the CDR3 is TGCAGTGCTTGGACACGCAGAGGAGCTTTCTTT.

This clonotype was observed many times. The V gene is TRBV6-1, the J gene TRBJ2-4, with no clear D. V lost 2 bases and J 5 bases, leaving 7 bases between the germline ends. There are 13 residues in the CDR3. The germline gives CDR1 MNHNS, CDR2 SASEGT. The chain's CDR3 is CASSEWYENIQYF. CDR3 sequence (DNA): TGTGCCAGCAGTGAATGGTACGAAAACATTCAGTACTTC.

V usage is TRBV19 and J usage is TRBJ1-1, with D perhaps TRBD1 (5 bases). V was clipped by 3 bases and J by 0 bases, with 20 bases between them. The CDR3 loop spans 18 amino acids. Germline assignment: CDR1 LNHDA and CDR2 SQIVND (reference sequence). The CDR3 DNA reads TGTGCCAGTAGTATCTCCAGGCGGGGGATCGCTATGAACACTGAAGCTTTCTTT. It codes for CASSISRRGIAMNTEAFF.

To note about this clonotype: A clone one base away is much larger, so this may be a read error. The V call is TRBV27, the J call TRBJ2-7; D not resolved. V dropped 6 bases and J dropped 2 bases, with 11 bases sitting between them. From germline, CDR1 is MNHEY and CDR2 SMNVEV (reference sequence). This CDR3 has 13 amino acids. CDR3 bases: TGTGCCAGCAGACTGGCGTCTCCCTACGAGCAGTACTTC. As protein: CASRLASPYEQYF.

This clonotype occurred a few times. The DNA for the CDR3 is TGTGCCAGCAGCAATGGGGGGGGAGGGGACGAGCAGTACTTC. Translated: CASSNGGGGDEQYF. This chain links TRBV9 with TRBJ2-7; TRBD2 aligns across 7 bases. The V segment lost 4 bases and the J segment 5 bases; nucleotides outside the gene matches: 9. The germline V gene has CDR1 SGDLS and CDR2 YYNGEE. This CDR3 region has 14 residues.

This clonotype appeared many times. The chain combines TRBV7-9 with TRBJ2-7; D remains unclear. Germline CDR1 reads SEHNR; CDR2 reads FQNEAQ (reference sequence). The V and J ends lost 1 base and 7 bases respectively, with 8 bases between them. This CDR3 contains 12 residues. The DNA of the CDR3 is TGTGCCAGCAGCTTAGGCCCGAGGGAGCAGTACTTC. Amino acid sequence: CASSLGPREQYF.